Shown below are 11 T cell receptor beta chains from a single sample sequenced in a study of shared clonotypes between healthy human individuals. The assay was immunoSEQ multiplex PCR, and TCRdb's table has in-frame clones only and misses some. Of roughly 1,800,000 clones detected, over 85% appear once; the ten largest clones hold 1.2%. Only CD45RO-negative cells positively selected for CCR7 counted as naive CD8 cells, so terminally differentiated effector memory CD45RA+ cells were excluded. Source material: naive CD8+ T cells sorted from blood. The receptor source for this set is a man aged 18 to 29 in good health.

The chain couples TRBV18 to TRBJ2-3; D uncertain. The CDR3 runs 12 residues. Trimming shortened V by 6 bases and J by 2 bases, and 6 bases separated the two germline ends. Germline lookup yields CDR1 KGHSH and CDR2 LQKENI. CDR3 bases: TGTGCCAGCTCGGCCTACACAGATACGCAGTATTTT. Protein: CASSAYTDTQYF.

This chain joins TRBV7-9 and TRBJ2-1; D is tentatively TRBD1 or TRBD2 (5 bases each). The CDR3 is 13 amino acids. Germline CDR1 SEHNR, CDR2 FQNEAQ (reference sequence). Trimming left V 3 bases short and J 9 bases short, with 12 bases between. For the CDR3, the DNA is TGTGCCAGCAGCTTGGGGGTGATAAGTGAGCAGTTCTTC. It specifies CASSLGVISEQFF.

The chain joins TRBV7-9 to TRBJ2-1, with 12 bases that match TRBD2. Unmatched junction bases numbered 13, after V lost 5 bases and J lost 5 bases. This CDR3 is 18 amino acids long. In germline, CDR1 is SEHNR, CDR2 FQNEAQ (reference sequence). CDR3 nucleotides: TGTGCCAGCAGCCCGCCGAGTACTAGCGGGGGGCCAAACAATGAGCAGTTCTTC. This codes for CASSPPSTSGGPNNEQFF.

CDR3 nucleotide sequence: TGTGCCAGCAGCCAAGAACCGGGTGACTATGGCTACACCTTC. Its protein is CASSQEPGDYGYTF. This chain uses TRBV14 with TRBJ1-2; D is unclear. V shed 0 bases and J shed 3 bases, with 8 bases lying between them. This CDR3 comprises 14 residues. Germline V lookup: CDR1 SGHDN, CDR2 FVKESK. The full variable domain, in which reference TRBV14 and TRBJ1-2 provide the parts outside the CDR3, is EAGVTQFPSHSVIEKGQTVTLRCDPISGHDNLYWYRRVMGKEIKFLLHFVKESKQDESGMPNNRFLAERTGGTYSTLKVQPAELEDSGVYFCASSQEPGDYGYTFGSGTRLTVV.

The chain joins TRBV29-1 to TRBJ2-1; TRBD2 is a possible D gene (5 bases). Trimming cost V 3 bases and J 4 bases, with 10 bases left between them. This CDR3 comprises 13 residues. Germline V gene lookup returns CDR1 SQVTM and CDR2 ANQGSEA. The CDR3 reads CSVEVRDYNEQFF. In nucleotides, the CDR3 is TGCAGCGTTGAGGTCCGGGATTACAATGAGCAGTTCTTC.

V and J are TRBV19 and TRBJ1-5; D is undetermined. Germline CDR1 is LNHDA and CDR2 is SQIVND (reference sequence). Trimming left V 1 base short and J 4 bases short, with 11 bases between. The CDR3 sequence is 15 residues long. The CDR3: CASSIVAGPNQPQHF. CDR3 bases: TGTGCCAGTAGTATAGTTGCCGGGCCTAATCAGCCCCAGCATTTT.

The V gene is TRBV5-4, the J gene TRBJ1-2; possible D gene TRBD1, 5 bases. The CDR3 is 11 residues long. V was pared by 2 bases and J by 8 bases, with 7 bases between. The germline gives CDR1 SGHNT, CDR2 YYREEE (reference sequence). The DNA for the CDR3 is TGTGCCAGCAGCTTTTGGGGCGGCTACACCTTC. It codes for CASSFWGGYTF.

The count of this clone is one. CDR3: CASSPLDGFNTEAFF. The CDR3 DNA reads as TGTGCCAGCAGTCCCCTGGACGGATTTAACACTGAAGCTTTCTTT. V gene TRBV28 combines with J gene TRBJ1-1; D is undetermined. In germline, CDR1 is MDHEN, CDR2 SYDVKM. This CDR3 comprises 15 residues. V was cut by 5 bases and J by 2 bases, with 15 bases left in between. Full variable domain (outside the CDR3, taken from reference TRBV28 and TRBJ1-1): DVKVTQSSRYLVKRTGEKVFLECVQDMDHENMFWYRQDPGLGLRLIYFSYDVKMKEKGDIPEGYSVSREKKERFSLILESASTNQTSMYLCASSPLDGFNTEAFFGQGTRLTVV.

The V and J genes are TRBV13 and TRBJ2-7, with 12 positions matching TRBD2. The CDR3 runs 15 residues. CDR1 is PRHDT, CDR2 FYEKMQ, per germline (reference sequence). After removal of 5 bases from V and 7 bases from J, the junction contained 9 bases not matched to a gene. The CDR3 DNA is TGTGCCAGCAGCCTGCTAGCGGGAGGGTTCGGGGAGCAGTACTTC. It yields the protein CASSLLAGGFGEQYF.

V gene TRBV7-9 combines with J gene TRBJ2-1; D unclear. This CDR3 spans 15 amino acids. CDR1 and CDR2 from the germline V gene are SEHNR and FQNEAQ (reference sequence). With 1 base removed from V and 8 bases from J, the gap between germline ends came to 15 bases. CDR3 bases: TGTGCCAGCAGCTTAGACCTTCTAGGGCGTGATGAGCAGTTCTTC. Amino acids: CASSLDLLGRDEQFF. Full variable domain (rest looked up from reference TRBV7-9 and TRBJ2-1): DTGVSQNPRHKITKRGQNVTFRCDPISEHNRLYWYRQTLGQGPEFLTYFQNEAQLEKSRLLSDRFSAERPKGSFSTLEIQRTEQGDSAMYLCASSLDLLGRDEQFFGPGTRLTVL.

The rearrangement links TRBV4-1 to TRBJ1-1; D is unresolved. Per the germline V gene, CDR1 is MGHRA and CDR2 is YSYEKL. Trimming removed 0 bases at V and 6 bases at J, with 11 bases between. CDR3 length equals 14 residues. The chain's CDR3 is CASSQEKRGSEAFF. Written as DNA, the CDR3 is TGCGCCAGCAGCCAAGAGAAACGGGGATCTGAAGCTTTCTTT.